Below are 24 T cell receptor beta chains sequenced from a single sample in a study of blood T cell repertoires in COVID-19 (dated by TCRdb to the early 2020s). The library was generated by the immunoSEQ multiplex PCR assay. Imported from immuneACCESS, the table was reduced by TCRdb to in-frame sequences with V and J called. These copies leave out some clones; in studies compared against another copy, an unresolved V gene accounts for under half, and the cause of the remainder is not known. The sample profile shows about 320,000 clones; roughly 90% of them were found once. The leading ten clones occupy over 8.5% of the sample. The sequenced sample was peripheral blood. These receptors originate from a woman aged 30 to 39 with COVID-19, enrolled during active disease.

As to this clone: A junction end diverges from the germline sequence, so it may reflect a read error. The rearrangement joins TRBV18 to TRBJ2-1; TRBD2 agrees at 13 bases. Germline loops: CDR1 KGHSH, CDR2 LQKENI. There are 17 residues in the CDR3. CDR3: CASSPLAGGLRYNEQFF. The CDR3, as DNA: TGTGCCAGCTCGCCACTAGCGGGGGGGCTAAGGTACAATGAGCAGTTCTTC.

The chain joins TRBV5-1 to TRBJ1-5, with a tentative D call TRBD1 (6 bases). CDR3 length: 15 amino acids. Trimming took off 1 base at V and 3 bases at J, with 11 bases between the two ends. CDR1 and CDR2 from the germline V gene are SGHRS and YFSETQ. Here the CDR3 DNA reads TGCGCCAGCAGCTTGACCACAGGGAACAATCAGCCCCAGCATTTT. This encodes CASSLTTGNNQPQHF.

The V and J genes are TRBV11-2 and TRBJ1-6; 7 nucleotides line up with TRBD1. The length of the CDR3 is 17 residues. Germline CDR1 is SGHAT and CDR2 is FQNNGV. Trimming cost V 5 bases and J 8 bases; bases outside gene matches: 15. The CDR3 here is CASSHKQGTYMDSPLHF. Here the CDR3 DNA reads TGTGCCAGCAGCCATAAACAGGGGACTTATATGGATTCACCCCTCCACTTT.

The sample holds a few counts of this clone. The rearrangement links TRBV7-8 to TRBJ2-5, with 7 bases lining up with TRBD2. The germline V gene has CDR1 SGHVS and CDR2 FQNEAQ. The CDR3 is made up of 15 amino acids. Trimming removed 3 bases from V and 2 bases from J; junction bases left unmatched: 6. The CDR3 bases are TGTGCCAGCAGCTTGAGTGGGGGGGTACAAGAGACCCAGTACTTC. Protein: CASSLSGGVQETQYF.

This clone appeared a single time. The rearrangement links TRBV12-5 to TRBJ2-3; no firm D call. Trimming took 1 base from V and 5 from J, leaving 7 bases between them. CDR1 LGHNT and CDR2 FRNRAP come from the germline V gene. The CDR3 sequence is 13 residues long. CDR3 in DNA: TGTGCTAGTGGTTTGGACCCGGGAGATACGCAGTATTTT. Residues: CASGLDPGDTQYF.

The gene calls are TRBV6-6 and TRBJ1-6; 8 positions agree with TRBD1. Germline CDR1 MNHNY, CDR2 SVGAGI (reference sequence). The CDR3 spans 15 residues. The J segment lost 9 bases and the V segment lost 2 bases, leaving 6 bases of the junction unmatched. The CDR3 nucleotides read TGTGCCAGCAGTTACCCGGCAGGGGGCGGTTCACCCCTCCACTTT. Translating gives CASSYPAGGGSPLHF.

The CDR3 protein is CASSLGTSGGDTQYF. The CDR3 DNA is TGCGCCAGCAGCTTGGGGACTAGCGGGGGTGATACGCAGTATTTT. The chain combines TRBV5-1 with TRBJ2-3; TRBD2 aligns across 13 bases. Germline CDR1 is SGHRS and CDR2 is YFSETQ. This CDR3 is 15 amino acids long. The V segment lost 0 bases and the J segment 6 bases; nucleotides outside the gene matches: 1.

This clone was observed once. The rearrangement links TRBV5-6 to TRBJ2-2, with D tentatively TRBD1 (5 bases). CDR3 length equals 13 residues. In germline, CDR1 is SGHDT, CDR2 YYEEEE. Deletions cut 4 bases from V and 6 bases from J, with 10 bases between. The CDR3 reads CASSQGWAGELFF. The CDR3 DNA follows: TGTGCCAGCAGCCAGGGATGGGCCGGGGAGCTGTTTTTT.

The V call is TRBV5-6, the J call TRBJ2-4, with 9 positions matching TRBD1. V gave up 2 bases and J gave up 3 bases; unmatched junction bases: 6. From germline, CDR1 is SGHDT and CDR2 YYEEEE. This CDR3 is built from 16 residues. The CDR3 is CASSFNRGQVKNIQYF. As DNA, the CDR3 is TGTGCCAGCAGCTTTAACAGGGGGCAAGTCAAAAACATTCAGTACTTC.

The CDR3 sequence is CASSLWAGEGNEQFF. The CDR3 DNA follows: TGTGCCAGCAGCTTATGGGCGGGGGAGGGAAATGAGCAGTTCTTC. The gene calls are TRBV11-3 and TRBJ2-1; 7 bases line up with TRBD2. From germline, CDR1 is SGHNT and CDR2 YENEEA. Trimming removed 2 bases from V and 7 bases from J; junction bases left unmatched: 8. CDR3 length equals 15 residues. Full variable domain (rest looked up from reference TRBV11-3 and TRBJ2-1): EAGVVQSPRYKIIEKKQPVAFWCNPISGHNTLYWYLQNLGQGPELLIRYENEEAVDDSQLPKDRFSAERLKGVDSTLKIQPAELGDSAVYLCASSLWAGEGNEQFFGPGTRLTVL.

The chain combines TRBV18 with TRBJ2-5; 15 bases are a match to TRBD2. Losses at the gene ends were 2 bases for V and 0 bases for J; bases not matched to a gene: 4. CDR1 and CDR2 (germline): KGHSH, LQKENI. The CDR3 loop spans 18 amino acids. The CDR3 loop reads CASSPTRTSGGDQETQYF. The DNA of the CDR3 is TGTGCCAGCTCACCAACTCGGACTAGCGGGGGGGACCAAGAGACCCAGTACTTC.

A single count supports this clone. The rearrangement links TRBV18 to TRBJ1-4; D is ambiguous. V was shortened by 4 bases and J by 5 bases, with 11 bases between the two germline ends. There are 14 residues in the CDR3. Germline CDR1 is KGHSH and CDR2 is LQKENI. In DNA, the CDR3 is TGTGCCAGCTCACGGGCCAGCCTAAATGAAAAACTGTTTTTT. This encodes CASSRASLNEKLFF.

The rearrangement links TRBV28 to TRBJ2-7; D is perhaps TRBD2 (6 bases). V dropped 3 bases and J dropped 0 bases, with 12 bases sitting between them. The germline gives CDR1 MDHEN, CDR2 SYDVKM. The CDR3 spans 15 residues. This CDR3 is CASSFGVAVSYEQYF. CDR3 DNA sequence: TGTGCCAGCAGTTTCGGTGTAGCGGTCTCCTACGAGCAGTACTTC. Supplemented by reference TRBV28 and TRBJ2-7, the full variable domain reads DVKVTQSSRYLVKRTGEKVFLECVQDMDHENMFWYRQDPGLGLRLIYFSYDVKMKEKGDIPEGYSVSREKKERFSLILESASTNQTSMYLCASSFGVAVSYEQYFGPGTRLTVT.

This chain uses TRBV27 with TRBJ1-2; TRBD1 is a possible D gene (5 bases). CDR1 is MNHEY and CDR2 is SMNVEV in the germline V gene (reference sequence). V lost 7 bases and J lost 2, with 11 bases in between. This CDR3 spans 13 amino acids. CDR3 residues: CASTITGNYGYTF. In DNA, the CDR3 is TGTGCCAGCACCATAACAGGAAACTATGGCTACACCTTC.

This chain joins TRBV7-6 and TRBJ1-1; 8 positions agree with TRBD1. The V segment lost 5 bases and the J segment 4 bases; nucleotides outside the gene matches: 9. This CDR3 is built from 15 residues. Germline CDR1 is SGHVS and CDR2 is FNYEAQ. The CDR3 DNA sequence: TGTGCCAGCAGCCCTCAGGGGGCGAGGGGCACTGAAGCTTTCTTT. Encoded protein: CASSPQGARGTEAFF.

The V call is TRBV7-9, the J call TRBJ2-7; 8 bases fit TRBD1. The trim removed 4 bases at V and 5 bases at J, leaving 13 bases unmatched. Per the germline V gene, CDR1 is SEHNR and CDR2 is FQNEAQ (reference sequence). This CDR3 is 16 amino acids long. This chain's CDR3 is CASSSHPQGALHEQYF. CDR3 in DNA: TGTGCCAGCAGCTCACATCCCCAGGGGGCGTTACACGAGCAGTACTTC.

The rearrangement uses TRBV7-8 and TRBJ2-5; 9 positions agree with TRBD2. J lost 3 bases, V lost 6 bases, and 14 bases had no gene match. CDR1 SGHVS and CDR2 FQNEAQ come from the germline V gene. The CDR3 is made up of 17 amino acids. CDR3 DNA: TGTGCCAGCAGTCTCACTCGGCGGGGGGGCGGTAAAGAGACCCAGTACTTC. Encoded protein: CASSLTRRGGGKETQYF.

The DNA for the CDR3 is TGCGCCAGCAGCTCCGGCGGTAGCGGTCAGACCCAGTACTTC. It codes for CASSSGGSGQTQYF. The V and J genes are TRBV5-1 and TRBJ2-5; D may be TRBD2 (6 bases). Germline CDR1 and CDR2: SGHRS and YFSETQ. The CDR3 is 14 residues long. V lost 3 bases, J lost 6 bases, and 15 bases lay in between.

This clone has a single count. CDR3 nucleotides: TGCGCCAGCAGCTTGTTGGGACAGGGTCCCACAGATACGCAGTATTTT. It specifies CASSLLGQGPTDTQYF. The chain joins TRBV5-1 to TRBJ2-3; 9 nucleotides align to TRBD1. V shed 1 base, J shed 2 bases, and the junction held 5 bases outside the gene matches. This CDR3 spans 16 amino acids. Germline loops: CDR1 SGHRS, CDR2 YFSETQ.

The chain employs TRBV24-1 and TRBJ1-2; tentatively, D is TRBD1 (6 bases). The CDR3 runs 13 residues. The germline V gene has CDR1 KGHDR and CDR2 SFDVKD. The V end was cut by 4 bases, the J end by 4 bases, with 9 bases between. The CDR3: CATSDRGIYGYTF. The CDR3 DNA sequence: TGTGCCACCAGTGACAGGGGAATCTATGGCTACACCTTC.

The table lists this clone with a count of one. This sequence joins TRBV7-9 and TRBJ2-1, with unresolved D. Trimming cost V 5 bases and J 8 bases, with 10 bases left between them. This CDR3 is 12 amino acids long. Germline CDR1 and CDR2: SEHNR and FQNEAQ (reference sequence). CDR3 sequence (DNA): TGTGCCAGCAGCGGTGCGCGGTATGAGCAGTTCTTC. Amino acid sequence: CASSGARYEQFF.

The chain couples TRBV5-6 to TRBJ1-6, with D tentatively TRBD1 (5 bases). From germline, CDR1 is SGHDT and CDR2 YYEEEE. The ends were cut back, 3 bases at V and 10 bases at J, with 17 bases in the middle. The CDR3 is 15 residues long. The CDR3 sequence is CASSSFGNSGSPLHF. DNA of the CDR3: TGTGCCAGCAGCTCCTTCGGTAACTCAGGGTCACCCCTCCACTTT.

This chain links TRBV5-1 with TRBJ1-4; 8 bases match TRBD1. J lost 4 bases, V lost 0 bases, and 2 bases had no gene match. CDR1 and CDR2 from the germline V gene are SGHRS and YFSETQ. CDR3 length: 15 residues. This chain's CDR3 is CASSLAGQDNEKLFF. DNA for the CDR3: TGCGCCAGCAGCTTGGCGGGACAGGATAATGAAAAACTGTTTTTT.

The chain uses TRBV6-5 and TRBJ2-3; 9 nucleotides line up with TRBD2. After removal of 0 bases from V and 11 bases from J, the junction contained 9 bases not matched to a gene. CDR3 length equals 15 residues. Looked up from germline, CDR1 is MNHEY and CDR2 is SVGAGI. The chain's CDR3 is CASSYSTGSGGEQYF. The CDR3 DNA is TGTGCCAGCAGTTACTCTACAGGTAGCGGGGGAGAGCAGTATTTT.